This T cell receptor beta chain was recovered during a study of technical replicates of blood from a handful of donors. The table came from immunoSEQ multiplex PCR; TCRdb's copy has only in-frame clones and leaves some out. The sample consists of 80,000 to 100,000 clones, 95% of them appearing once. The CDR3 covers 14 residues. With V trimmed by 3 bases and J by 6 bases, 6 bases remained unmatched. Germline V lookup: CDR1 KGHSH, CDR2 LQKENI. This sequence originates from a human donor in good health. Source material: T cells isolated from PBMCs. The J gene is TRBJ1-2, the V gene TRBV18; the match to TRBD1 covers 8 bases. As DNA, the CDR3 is TGTGCCAGCTCACCTCCGGGACAGGCTCATGGCTACACCTTC. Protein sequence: CASSPPGQAHGYTF.